A selection of T cell receptor beta chains follows, all from one sample in a study of cytomegalovirus exposure and HLA in healthy donors. The method was immunoSEQ multiplex PCR; TCRdb's version includes in-frame clones alone and lacks a portion of them. Of some 190,000 clones listed, around 80% are singletons. The sample comprised PBMCs. These receptor sequences come from a young woman in good health and CMV-seronegative. CDR3s include the opening cysteine and the closing phenylalanine or tryptophan. The D gene is left open where the match is weak. The size entry is marked missing in some rows and otherwise reads once, few, many or a size class.

d_call	clone_size	v_call	j_call	cdr3_aa	cdr3_nt
NA	few	TRBV18	TRBJ1-4	CASSPQGRGEKLFF	TGTGCCAGCTCACCCCAGGGGCGCGGTGAAAAACTGTTTTTT
NA	NA	TRBV15	TRBJ1-2	CATSRGDSGSGGYTF	TGTGCCACCAGCAGAGGAGACAGTGGCTCGGGTGGCTACACCTTC
TRBD1	NA	TRBV5-1	TRBJ2-5	CASSPTGGWETQYF	TGCGCCAGCAGCCCGACAGGGGGCTGGGAGACCCAGTACTTC
TRBD1	NA	TRBV29-1	TRBJ2-6	CSVDTGGAGANVLTF	TGCAGCGTTGATACAGGGGGCGCTGGGGCCAACGTCCTGACTTTC
NA	NA	TRBV23-1	TRBJ1-4	CASSQSSSNATNEKLFF	TGCGCCAGCAGTCAATCTTCCAGTAATGCAACTAATGAAAAACTGTTTTTT
NA	few	TRBV9	TRBJ1-1	CASSVVNTEAFF	TGTGCCAGCAGCGTAGTAAACACTGAAGCTTTCTTT
NA	NA	TRBV5-1	TRBJ2-7	CASSFGSGQGYEQYF	TGCGCCAGCAGCTTTGGGTCGGGACAAGGCTACGAGCAGTACTTC
TRBD1	NA	TRBV2	TRBJ2-7	CASRTGQGSDEQYF	TGTGCCAGCAGGACTGGACAGGGCAGCGACGAGCAGTACTTC
NA	NA	TRBV7-8	TRBJ2-1	CASSDGGLGYNEQFF	TGTGCCAGCAGCGATGGCGGGTTAGGGTACAATGAGCAGTTCTTC
NA	NA	TRBV7-9	TRBJ1-1	CASSPGEGPEAFF	TGTGCCAGCAGCCCAGGGGAGGGCCCTGAAGCTTTCTTT
NA	once	TRBV11-1	TRBJ1-6	CASSLGAQRSPLHF	TGTGCCAGCAGCTTGGGGGCTCAACGTTCACCCCTCCACTTT
TRBD1	NA	TRBV9	TRBJ1-2	CASSAAGQGSYGYTF	TGTGCCAGCAGCGCAGCCGGACAGGGTAGCTATGGCTACACCTTC
TRBD1	NA	TRBV5-1	TRBJ1-1	CASSLAGTGGTEAFF	TGCGCCAGCAGCTTGGCGGGGACAGGGGGCACTGAAGCTTTCTTT
NA	NA	TRBV6-1	TRBJ1-2	CASSEQGTLNYGYTF	TGTGCCAGCAGTGAACAGGGGACCCTTAACTATGGCTACACCTTC
NA	NA	TRBV15	TRBJ2-4	CATSSPGLAKNIQYF	TGTGCCACCAGCAGTCCGGGACTAGCCAAAAACATTCAGTACTTC
NA	NA	TRBV9	TRBJ1-6	CASSAGDYRNSPLHF	TGTGCCAGCAGCGCTGGGGATTACAGGAATTCACCCCTCCACTTT
NA	NA	TRBV9	TRBJ2-7	CASSVVPGQEQYF	TGTGCCAGCAGCGTAGTACCAGGGCAGGAGCAGTACTTC
TRBD1	NA	TRBV5-1	TRBJ2-5	CASSPTGTAQETQYF	TGCGCCAGCAGCCCGACTGGGACAGCCCAAGAGACCCAGTACTTC
NA	NA	TRBV4-3	TRBJ1-2	CASSQDSSWALYGYTF	TGCGCCAGCAGCCAAGACTCCAGTTGGGCACTCTATGGCTACACCTTC
NA	NA	TRBV5-1	TRBJ2-2	CASSLAGANTGELFF	TGCGCCAGCAGCTTGGCCGGTGCTAACACCGGGGAGCTGTTTTTT
NA	NA	TRBV5-1	TRBJ2-3	CASSPWLGQPDTQYF	TGCGCCAGCAGCCCGTGGTTGGGGCAGCCAGATACGCAGTATTTT
TRBD2	NA	TRBV9	TRBJ2-2	CASSVGLATGELFF	TGTGCCAGCAGCGTAGGACTAGCTACCGGGGAGCTGTTTTTT
NA	NA	TRBV5-3	TRBJ1-1	CARSLVIHCTEAFF	TGTGCCAGAAGCTTGGTCATCCATTGCACTGAAGCTTTCTTT
NA	NA	TRBV19	TRBJ1-1	CASSLGTTWGTEAFF	TGTGCCAGTAGTCTCGGGACTACATGGGGCACTGAAGCTTTCTTT
NA	NA	TRBV6-1	TRBJ2-7	CASSEAGLFYEQYF	TGTGCCAGCAGTGAGGCAGGGCTGTTCTACGAGCAGTACTTC
TRBD1	NA	TRBV4-1	TRBJ2-7	CASSQLAGGYEQYF	TGCGCCAGCAGCCAATTGGCAGGGGGCTACGAGCAGTACTTC
NA	NA	TRBV27	TRBJ2-1	CASSLGGQYNEQFF	TGTGCCAGCAGTTTAGGGGGACAATACAATGAGCAGTTCTTC
NA	once	TRBV4-1	TRBJ2-7	CASSPWTEAHYEQYF	TGCGCCAGCAGCCCTTGGACTGAGGCACACTACGAGCAGTACTTC
TRBD1	NA	TRBV30	TRBJ1-5	CAWSPRDRGNQPQHF	TGTGCCTGGAGTCCCCGGGACAGGGGCAATCAGCCCCAGCATTTT
TRBD1	once	TRBV7-9	TRBJ2-7	CASSPRDRGLPGSYEQYF	TGTGCCAGCAGTCCACGGGACAGGGGGCTCCCGGGATCCTACGAGCAGTACTTC
NA	NA	TRBV4-2	TRBJ1-2	CASSLHGRVADITYGYTF	TGTGCCAGCAGCCTACATGGGCGGGTCGCTGACATCACCTATGGCTACACCTTC
NA	once	TRBV4-3	TRBJ2-7	CASSQASQGAYEQYF	TGCGCCAGCAGCCAAGCTTCACAGGGAGCCTACGAGCAGTACTTC
TRBD2	NA	TRBV5-8	TRBJ2-3	CATASGGKTSTDTQYF	TGTGCCACCGCTAGCGGGGGGAAGACTAGCACAGATACGCAGTATTTT
TRBD2	NA	TRBV6-1	TRBJ2-5	CASSAASGALGETQYF	TGTGCCAGCAGTGCAGCTAGCGGGGCCCTCGGGGAGACCCAGTACTTC
NA	NA	TRBV18	TRBJ2-7	CASSSRDNYEQYF	TGTGCCAGCTCATCCCGGGACAACTACGAGCAGTACTTC
TRBD1	NA	TRBV4-3	TRBJ2-7	CASSGWTGRSYEQYF	TGCGCCAGCAGCGGATGGACAGGGAGGTCCTACGAGCAGTACTTC
NA	NA	TRBV4-1	TRBJ2-7	CASSQVREFEQYF	TGCGCCAGCAGCCAAGTGAGGGAGTTCGAGCAGTACTTC
TRBD2	NA	TRBV10-2	TRBJ2-2	CASHGGANTGELFF	TGCGCCAGCCACGGGGGGGCGAACACCGGGGAGCTGTTTTTT
TRBD1	NA	TRBV27	TRBJ2-7	CASSSRQGYEQYF	TGTGCCAGCAGCTCCCGACAGGGATACGAGCAGTACTTC
TRBD2	few	TRBV7-2	TRBJ2-3	CASSLRSGGTDTQYF	TGTGCCAGCAGCTTACGGAGCGGGGGCACAGATACGCAGTATTTT
NA	few	TRBV5-6	TRBJ1-1	CASSLGRRNTEAFF	TGTGCCAGCAGCTTGGGGCGGAGAAACACTGAAGCTTTCTTT
TRBD1	NA	TRBV10-3	TRBJ2-5	CAISDDDRVGTQYF	TGTGCCATCAGTGATGACGACAGGGTTGGGACCCAGTACTTC
NA	few	TRBV5-6	TRBJ1-2	CASSLQGSMGGYTF	TGTGCCAGCAGCTTACAGGGTTCGATGGGGGGCTACACCTTC
NA	NA	TRBV4-2	TRBJ2-7	CASSQEDWSSYEQYF	TGTGCCAGCAGCCAGGAGGACTGGAGCTCCTACGAGCAGTACTTC
NA	NA	TRBV7-3	TRBJ2-2	CASSYATGELFF	TGTGCCAGCAGCTACGCGACCGGGGAGCTGTTTTTT
NA	NA	TRBV10-1	TRBJ2-2	CASRQAPSGELFF	TGCGCCAGCAGACAGGCTCCATCCGGGGAGCTGTTTTTT
TRBD1	NA	TRBV5-1	TRBJ2-7	CASSRPTGQWNEQYF	TGCGCCAGCAGCCGCCCGACAGGGCAGTGGAACGAGCAGTACTTC
NA	NA	TRBV6-5	TRBJ2-2	CASRKGGSGELFF	TGTGCCAGCAGAAAAGGGGGTTCCGGGGAGCTGTTTTTT
NA	NA	TRBV7-2	TRBJ1-2	CASSLLRQTNYGYTF	TGTGCCAGCAGCTTATTAAGACAGACTAACTATGGCTACACCTTC
TRBD1	NA	TRBV6-5	TRBJ1-1	CASSSQGAPYTEAFF	TGTGCCAGCAGTTCGCAGGGGGCGCCTTACACTGAAGCTTTCTTT
TRBD1	NA	TRBV19	TRBJ1-5	CASRSQGAGQPQHF	TGTGCCAGTAGATCGCAGGGGGCCGGACAGCCCCAGCATTTT
TRBD1	NA	TRBV5-4	TRBJ1-1	CASTGTGGGYTEAFF	TGTGCCAGCACCGGGACAGGGGGCGGGTACACTGAAGCTTTCTTT
NA	NA	TRBV5-1	TRBJ1-6	CASSLEQYNSPLHF	TGCGCCAGCAGCTTAGAACAATATAATTCACCCCTCCACTTT
NA	once	TRBV5-1	TRBJ2-7	CASSAGQQSYEQYF	TGCGCCAGCAGCGCGGGACAGCAATCCTACGAGCAGTACTTC
TRBD1	once	TRBV5-1	TRBJ1-2	CASSLDQGGMDYGYTF	TGCGCCAGCAGCTTGGACCAGGGGGGAATGGACTATGGCTACACCTTC